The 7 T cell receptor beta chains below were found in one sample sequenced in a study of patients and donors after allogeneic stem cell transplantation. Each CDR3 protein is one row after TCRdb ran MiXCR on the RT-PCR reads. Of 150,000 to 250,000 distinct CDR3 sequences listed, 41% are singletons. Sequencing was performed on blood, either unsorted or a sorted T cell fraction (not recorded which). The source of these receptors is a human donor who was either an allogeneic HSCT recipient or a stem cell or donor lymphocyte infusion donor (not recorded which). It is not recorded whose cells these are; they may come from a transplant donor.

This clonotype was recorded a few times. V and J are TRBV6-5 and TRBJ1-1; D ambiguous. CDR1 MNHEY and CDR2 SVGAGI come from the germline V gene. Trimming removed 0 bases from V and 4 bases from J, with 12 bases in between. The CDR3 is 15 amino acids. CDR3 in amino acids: CASSYSSESSTEAFF. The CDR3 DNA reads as TGTGCCAGCAGTTACTCAAGTGAATCGTCCACTGAAGCTTTCTTT.

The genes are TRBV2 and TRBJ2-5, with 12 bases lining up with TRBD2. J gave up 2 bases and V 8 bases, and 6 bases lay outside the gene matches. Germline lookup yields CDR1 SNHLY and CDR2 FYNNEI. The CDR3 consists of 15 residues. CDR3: CASGPSGRGQETQYF. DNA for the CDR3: TGTGCCAGCGGACCTAGCGGGAGGGGACAAGAGACCCAGTACTTC.

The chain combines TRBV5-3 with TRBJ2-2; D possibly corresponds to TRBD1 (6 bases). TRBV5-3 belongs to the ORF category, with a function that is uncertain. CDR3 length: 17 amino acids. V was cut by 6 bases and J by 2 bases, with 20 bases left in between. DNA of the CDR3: TGTGCCAGAAACCTGGGGTCTACAGGGAGAAACACCGGGGAGCTGTTTTTT. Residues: CARNLGSTGRNTGELFF.

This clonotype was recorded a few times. The CDR3 DNA sequence: TGTGCCAGCAGCCTTGGACAGGCCGCTTCAACTAATGAAAAACTGTTTTTT. Its translation: CASSLGQAASTNEKLFF. The chain combines TRBV7-9 with TRBJ1-4, with TRBD1 matching over 7 bases. The trim removed 5 bases at V and 0 bases at J, leaving 9 bases unmatched. In germline, CDR1 is SEHNR, CDR2 FQNEAQ (reference sequence). The CDR3 runs to 17 residues. Combining the CDR3 with reference TRBV7-9 and TRBJ1-4 gives the whole variable domain DTGVSQNPRHKITKRGQNVTFRCDPISEHNRLYWYRQTLGQGPEFLTYFQNEAQLEKSRLLSDRFSAERPKGSFSTLEIQRTEQGDSAMYLCASSLGQAASTNEKLFFGSGTQLSVL.

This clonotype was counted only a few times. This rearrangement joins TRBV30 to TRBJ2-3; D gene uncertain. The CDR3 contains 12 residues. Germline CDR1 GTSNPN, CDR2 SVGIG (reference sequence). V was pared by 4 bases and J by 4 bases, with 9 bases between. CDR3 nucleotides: TGTGCCTGGACGTATGGCCCAGATACGCAGTATTTT. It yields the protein CAWTYGPDTQYF. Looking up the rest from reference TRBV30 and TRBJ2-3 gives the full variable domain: SQTIHQWPATLVQPVGSPLSLECTVEGTSNPNLYWYRQAAGRGLQLLFYSVGIGQISSEVPQNLSASRPQDRQFILSSKKLLLSDSGFYLCAWTYGPDTQYFGPGTRLTVL.

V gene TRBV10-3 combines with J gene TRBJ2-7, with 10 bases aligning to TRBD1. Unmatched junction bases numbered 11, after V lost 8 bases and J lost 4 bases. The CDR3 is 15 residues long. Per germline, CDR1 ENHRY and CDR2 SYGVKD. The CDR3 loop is CAIGTPGQGSYEQYF. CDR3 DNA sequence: TGTGCCATCGGAACCCCGGGACAGGGGTCTTACGAGCAGTACTTC.

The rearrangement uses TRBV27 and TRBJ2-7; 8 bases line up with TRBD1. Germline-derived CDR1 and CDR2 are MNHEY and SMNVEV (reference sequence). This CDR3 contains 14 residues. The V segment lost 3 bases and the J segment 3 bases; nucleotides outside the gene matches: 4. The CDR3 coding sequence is TGTGCCAGCAGTTTTGCCACAGGGGGCTACGAGCAGTACTTC. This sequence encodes CASSFATGGYEQYF.